The sequence of this T cell receptor (beta chain) was determined in a study of Graves' ophthalmopathy and Graves' hyperthyroidism. CDR1 and CDR2 from the germline V gene are SGHTA and FQGNSA. The CDR3 contains 16 residues. V gave up 7 bases and J gave up 0 bases, with 16 bases separating them. This clonotype was counted at least ten times. Beta-chain TCR CDR3 regions were amplified from RNA transcripts. HTBI-primed RT-PCR formed the first round, and a multiplex PCR formed the second. TCRdb ran MiXCR on the multiplex PCR reads and lists one entry per CDR3 protein. Of roughly 400,000 distinct CDR3 sequences listed, about 16% were seen once; the top ten hold approximately 1.4%.

The rearrangement uses TRBV7-2 and TRBJ2-4; D tentatively reads TRBD1 or TRBD2 (5 bases each). This receptor was taken from a woman younger than 35 with Graves' ophthalmopathy. The sample taken for sequencing was peripheral blood. The DNA for the CDR3 is TGTGCCAGCACCCCGGTGGGGACGCTAGCCAAAAACATTCAGTACTTC. This codes for CASTPVGTLAKNIQYF.